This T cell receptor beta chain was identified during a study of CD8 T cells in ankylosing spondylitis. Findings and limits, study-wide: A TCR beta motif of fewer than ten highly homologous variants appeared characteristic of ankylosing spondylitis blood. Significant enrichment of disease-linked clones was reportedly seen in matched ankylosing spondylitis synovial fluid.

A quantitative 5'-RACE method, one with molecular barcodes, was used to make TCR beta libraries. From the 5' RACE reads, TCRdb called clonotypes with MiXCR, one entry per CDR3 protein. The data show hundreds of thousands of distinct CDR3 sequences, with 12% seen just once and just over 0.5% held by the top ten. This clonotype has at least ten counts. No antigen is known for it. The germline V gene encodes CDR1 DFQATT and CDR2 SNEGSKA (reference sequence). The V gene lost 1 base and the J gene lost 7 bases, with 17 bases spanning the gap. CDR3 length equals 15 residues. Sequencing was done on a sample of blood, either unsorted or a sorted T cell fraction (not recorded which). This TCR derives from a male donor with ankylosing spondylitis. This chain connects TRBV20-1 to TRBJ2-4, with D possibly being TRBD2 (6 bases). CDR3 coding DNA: TGCAGTGCTAGAGTTTTGGGAGGATCGGAGAACATTCAGTACTTC. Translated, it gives CSARVLGGSENIQYF.